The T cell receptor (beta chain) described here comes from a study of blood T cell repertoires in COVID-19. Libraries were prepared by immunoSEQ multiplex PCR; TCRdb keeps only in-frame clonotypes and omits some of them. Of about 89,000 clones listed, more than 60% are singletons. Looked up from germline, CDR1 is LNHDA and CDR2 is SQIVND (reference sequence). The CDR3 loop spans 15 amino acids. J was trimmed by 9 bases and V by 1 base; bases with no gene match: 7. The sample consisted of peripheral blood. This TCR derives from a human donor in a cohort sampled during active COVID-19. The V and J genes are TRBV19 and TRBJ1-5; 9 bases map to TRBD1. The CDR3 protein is CASSIVTGGFGPQHF. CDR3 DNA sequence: TGTGCCAGTAGTATAGTGACAGGGGGGTTTGGGCCCCAGCATTTT.